Each of the 9 T cell receptor beta chains below was sequenced from the same sample in a study of cytotoxic CD8 clonotypes in ibrutinib-treated CLL. Measured with immunoSEQ multiplex PCR; TCRdb has only the in-frame clones, and not every one. Counted here are about 18,000 clones, about 80% occurring once; the ten biggest clones make up about 17%. The sample in question was PBMCs, obtained before ibrutinib treatment. The source of these receptors is a human donor with chronic lymphocytic leukemia.

The chain couples TRBV11-2 to TRBJ2-3; TRBD2 might be the D (6 bases). The germline V and J ends were trimmed by 8 bases and 7 bases, with 16 bases remaining between them. The length of the CDR3 is 13 residues. Germline CDR1 reads SGHAT; CDR2 reads FQNNGV. The CDR3 is CASRDSPGNTQYF. The CDR3 coding sequence is TGTGCCAGCCGGGACTCCCCTGGGAATACGCAGTATTTT.

The table lists this clone with a count of one. The J gene is TRBJ2-5, the V gene TRBV5-4, with unresolved D. Per germline, CDR1 SGHNT and CDR2 YYREEE (reference sequence). The CDR3 covers 11 residues. Trimming shortened V by 0 bases and J by 5 bases, and 2 bases separated the two germline ends. The DNA for the CDR3 is TGTGCCAGCAGCTTGGCTGAGACCCAGTACTTC. The encoded protein is CASSLAETQYF. The full variable domain, with the rest looked up from reference TRBV5-4 and TRBJ2-5, is ETGVTQSPTHLIKTRGQQVTLRCSSQSGHNTVSWYQQALGQGPQFIFQYYREEENGRGNFPPRFSGLQFPNYSSELNVNALELDDSALYLCASSLAETQYFGPGTRLLVL.

The J gene is TRBJ1-1, the V gene TRBV6-6, with D unresolved. There are 15 residues in the CDR3. Germline V gene lookup returns CDR1 MNHNY and CDR2 SVGAGI (reference sequence). Trimming stripped 8 bases from V and 4 bases from J, with 20 bases between. CDR3 bases: TGTGCCAGCCAAACCGCGAGGAGTGAAGGCACTGAAGCTTTCTTT. Amino acids: CASQTARSEGTEAFF.

This sequence joins TRBV7-9 and TRBJ2-1, with 11 nucleotides matching TRBD2. The CDR3 runs 14 residues. Trimming removed 5 bases from V and 9 bases from J; junction bases left unmatched: 6. Looked up from germline, CDR1 is SEHNR and CDR2 is FQNEAQ (reference sequence). The DNA for the CDR3 is TGTGCCAGCAGCCCTACTAGCGGGAGAGCTGAGCAGTTCTTC. This sequence encodes CASSPTSGRAEQFF.

The genes are TRBV10-2 and TRBJ1-5; D may be TRBD1 (6 bases). Looked up from germline, CDR1 is WSHSY and CDR2 is SAAADI. The CDR3 sequence is 12 residues long. V shed 10 bases and J shed 7 bases, with 14 bases lying between them. CDR3 in amino acids: CATQTGGQPQHF. The CDR3 nucleotides are TGCGCCACACAGACAGGAGGACAGCCCCAGCATTTT.

The chain has TRBV2 and TRBJ1-4; D may be TRBD1 (5 bases). Trimming removed 6 bases at V and 6 bases at J, with 11 bases between. Germline values: CDR1 SNHLY, CDR2 FYNNEI. The CDR3 length is 13 residues. CDR3: CASRSGTYEKLFF. CDR3 coding DNA: TGTGCCAGCAGGTCTGGGACGTATGAAAAACTGTTTTTT.

V usage is TRBV5-4 and J usage is TRBJ2-1; no reliable D call. CDR1 and CDR2 from the germline V gene are SGHNT and YYREEE (reference sequence). The length of the CDR3 is 16 residues. Deletions cut 1 base from V and 0 bases from J, with 11 bases between. CDR3 nucleotides: TGTGCCAGCAGCTTGAGGCAAGCACTCTCCTACAATGAGCAGTTCTTC. This gives the protein CASSLRQALSYNEQFF.

The genes are TRBV27 and TRBJ2-7, with 8 bases fitting TRBD2. CDR3 length equals 14 residues. V was pared by 6 bases and J by 8 bases, with 12 bases of the junction left unmatched. Germline loops: CDR1 MNHEY, CDR2 SMNVEV (reference sequence). The CDR3 loop is CASSTPGGGEKQYF. The CDR3 nucleotides are TGTGCCAGCAGCACCCCCGGGGGGGGCGAGAAGCAGTACTTC.

A few counts support this clone. The gene calls are TRBV7-8 and TRBJ1-1; no clear D gene. Per the germline V gene, CDR1 is SGHVS and CDR2 is FQNEAQ. The CDR3 length is 11 residues. The V end lost 5 bases, the J end lost 7 bases, and 8 bases lay between the germline ends. The CDR3 DNA follows: TGTGCCAGCAGCCTGACAAGTGAAGCTTTCTTT. Protein sequence: CASSLTSEAFF.